This T cell receptor (beta chain) was sequenced during a study of blood T cell repertoires in COVID-19. In the study overall: Acute-phase and convalescent COVID-19 samples originated in the United States, Italy and Spain.

TCRdb's table, derived via immunoSEQ multiplex PCR, lists solely in-frame clones and lacks some. The sample lists approximately 230,000 clones, 85% to 90% occurring once. Germline loops: CDR1 SGDLS, CDR2 YYNGEE. CDR3 size: 15 residues. Trimming cost V 3 bases and J 5 bases; bases outside gene matches: 7. What the recovered Cohort 3 donors had was two negative PCRs, clearance, or symptom resolution. Sequencing input: PBMCs or T cells enriched from blood (not recorded which). This receptor was taken from a man aged 35 to 55 who had recovered from COVID-19. The V call is TRBV9, the J call TRBJ2-5; 10 bases match TRBD2. The CDR3 loop reads CASSGWGLARETQYF. The CDR3 nucleotides read TGTGCCAGCAGCGGCTGGGGACTAGCGCGCGAGACCCAGTACTTC.